Listed here are 8 T cell receptor beta chains from one sample, sequenced in a study of CD8 T cells in ankylosing spondylitis. The study, taken as a whole, reports: For ankylosing spondylitis blood, a TCR beta motif of under 10 highly homologous variants appeared characteristic.

Each CDR3 protein is one row after TCRdb ran MiXCR on the 5' RACE reads. The data hold over 450,000 distinct CDR3 sequences, with roughly an eighth observed a single time. These receptors' targets are unknown. The sequenced sample consisted of blood, either unsorted or a sorted T cell fraction (not recorded which). The receptors shown here come from a male donor with ankylosing spondylitis.

The chain has TRBV29-1 and TRBJ2-7; 11 bases align to TRBD2. The V gene's germline CDR1 is SQVTM and CDR2 ANQGSEA. V gave up 7 bases and J gave up 6 bases; unmatched junction bases: 8. This CDR3 region has 13 residues. DNA of the CDR3: TGCAGCGGGTCGGGACTAGCGGAAGGCGAGCAGTACTTC. It codes for CSGSGLAEGEQYF.

Many counts were recorded for this clonotype. This chain joins TRBV20-1 and TRBJ2-7; the match to TRBD1 covers 9 bases. This CDR3 has 14 amino acids. CDR1 and CDR2 (germline): DFQATT, SNEGSKA (reference sequence). V was clipped by 0 bases and J by 4 bases; unmatched bases: 4. For the CDR3, the DNA is TGCAGTGCTAGAGAACAGGGGGCAACGTACGAGCAGTACTTC. Its protein product is CSAREQGATYEQYF.

In this sample, this clonotype turned up many times. The chain recombines TRBV20-1 with TRBJ1-1; 7 bases fit TRBD1. Looked up from germline, CDR1 is DFQATT and CDR2 is SNEGSKA (reference sequence). After removal of 5 bases from V and 0 bases from J, the junction contained 3 bases not matched to a gene. This CDR3 has 13 residues. The CDR3 here is CSARDRVNTEAFF. CDR3 coding DNA: TGCAGTGCTCGGGACAGAGTGAACACTGAAGCTTTCTTT.

This clonotype was detected a few times. The rearrangement joins TRBV30 to TRBJ2-4; D is perhaps TRBD1 or TRBD2 (5 bases each). The ends were cut back, 2 bases at V and 0 bases at J, with 8 bases in the middle. The CDR3 totals 14 residues. The germline V gene has CDR1 GTSNPN and CDR2 SVGIG (reference sequence). The chain's CDR3 is CAWSPGLAKNIQYF. The DNA for the CDR3 is TGTGCCTGGAGTCCGGGGCTAGCCAAAAACATTCAGTACTTC.

The chain joins TRBV20-1 to TRBJ2-3, with D possibly being TRBD1 (6 bases). V dropped 0 bases and J dropped 1 base, with 11 bases sitting between them. Germline V gene data show CDR1 as DFQATT and CDR2 as SNEGSKA (reference sequence). The CDR3 sequence is 15 residues long. The CDR3 protein is CSARDPRQGTDTQYF. The CDR3 DNA reads as TGCAGTGCTAGAGATCCGAGACAGGGCACAGATACGCAGTATTTT.

This rearrangement joins TRBV7-2 to TRBJ2-7; 7 positions agree with TRBD1. V was pared by 4 bases and J by 6 bases, with 6 bases of the junction left unmatched. The length of the CDR3 is 13 residues. Germline CDR1 is SGHTA and CDR2 is FQGNSA. The CDR3 DNA is TGTGCCAGCAGCTGGCGGACAGGCAGCGAGCAGTACGTC. Protein sequence: CASSWRTGSEQYV.

This clonotype has more than one count but fewer than ten. This sequence joins TRBV11-2 and TRBJ2-1; no reliable D call. The germline gives CDR1 SGHAT, CDR2 FQNNGV. Trimming took off 5 bases at V and 2 bases at J, with 4 bases between the two ends. CDR3 length: 12 amino acids. The CDR3 DNA reads TGTGCCAGCAGCGACCCCTACAATGAGCAGTTCTTC. This gives the protein CASSDPYNEQFF. Based on the CDR3 plus reference TRBV11-2 and TRBJ2-1, the full variable domain is EAGVAQSPRYKIIEKRQSVAFWCNPISGHATLYWYQQILGQGPKLLIQFQNNGVVDDSQLPKDRFSAERLKGVDSTLKIQPAKLEDSAVYLCASSDPYNEQFFGPGTRLTVL.

This clonotype was counted many times. This rearrangement joins TRBV10-3 to TRBJ1-1; D is uncertain. The CDR3 is 14 residues long. Germline V gene data show CDR1 as ENHRY and CDR2 as SYGVKD. V was trimmed by 2 bases and J by 5 bases, leaving 12 bases between them. The CDR3 is CAISERTPGTEAFF. Here the CDR3 DNA reads TGTGCCATCAGTGAGAGGACCCCGGGGACTGAAGCTTTCTTT.